These 15 T cell receptor beta chains share one sample of origin, sequenced in a study of T cell repertoires in cytomegalovirus infection. In TCRdb, the reads were re-called with MiXCR into one record per CDR3 protein. The sample records 97,000 or so distinct CDR3 sequences, 16% being singletons. Sequenced sample: PBMCs. All receptors derive from a human donor in good health (CMV status not recorded). Some clones in this sample may be carry-over from other donors' samples.

This clonotype was detected many times. DNA for the CDR3: TGTGCCAGCAGCCCGACATTTAGCGGGGGGGCGTCCTACAATGAGCAGTTCTTC. Protein: CASSPTFSGGASYNEQFF. This chain uses TRBV5-4 with TRBJ2-1; 11 bases map to TRBD2. Losses at the gene ends were 4 bases for V and 1 base for J; bases not matched to a gene: 10. CDR1 and CDR2 from the germline V gene are SGHNT and YYREEE (reference sequence). CDR3 length: 18 residues.

This clonotype came up many times. The chain has TRBV6-2 or TRBV6-3 and TRBJ2-2; possible D gene TRBD1, 6 bases. This CDR3 spans 15 amino acids. Trimming removed 4 bases at V and 4 bases at J, with 13 bases between. Per the germline V gene, CDR1 is MNHEY and CDR2 is SVGEGT. The CDR3 sequence is CASSWYRDRTGELFF. The CDR3 DNA sequence: TGTGCCAGCAGTTGGTACAGGGACCGCACCGGGGAGCTGTTTTTT.

Ten or more counts support this clonotype. J is TRBJ2-1 and V is TRBV6-2 or TRBV6-3; 9 bases agree with TRBD1. This CDR3 has 14 amino acids. V was clipped by 6 bases and J by 5 bases; unmatched bases: 5. Germline assignment: CDR1 MNHEY and CDR2 SVGEGT. The CDR3 spells CASRGDREDNEQFF. DNA of the CDR3: TGTGCCAGCAGGGGGGACAGGGAAGACAATGAGCAGTTCTTC.

At least ten counts were recorded for this clonotype. V and J are TRBV7-3 and TRBJ1-1; 7 nucleotides agree with TRBD1. Germline V gives CDR1 SGHTA, CDR2 FQGTGA. V dropped 0 bases and J dropped 2; count of bases not matched to a gene: 3. CDR3 size: 15 residues. The DNA of the CDR3 is TGTGCCAGCAGCTTAACGACAGGGACCAACACTGAAGCTTTCTTT. It is translated as CASSLTTGTNTEAFF.

This clonotype was recorded at least ten times. The V call is TRBV7-2, the J call TRBJ1-5; tentative D call: TRBD1 (6 bases). CDR1 and CDR2 (germline): SGHTA, FQGNSA. Trimming left V 2 bases short and J 1 base short, with 9 bases between. The length of the CDR3 is 15 residues. CDR3 bases: TGTGCCAGCAGCTTATCCGGACAGAGCAATCAGCCCCAGCATTTT. The encoded protein is CASSLSGQSNQPQHF.

In this sample, this clonotype turned up many times. The chain is built from TRBV7-2 and TRBJ2-3, with 14 bases matching TRBD2. The J segment lost 1 base and the V segment lost 7 bases, leaving 4 bases of the junction unmatched. Per germline, CDR1 SGHTA and CDR2 FQGNSA. CDR3 length: 16 residues. CDR3 amino acids: CASTPGLAGGTDTQYF. CDR3 coding DNA: TGTGCCAGCACCCCGGGACTAGCGGGGGGCACAGATACGCAGTATTTT.

The CDR3 loop is CASIEGNAYEQYF. CDR3 DNA: TGTGCCAGCATCGAGGGAAACGCCTACGAGCAGTACTTC. The chain joins TRBV28 to TRBJ2-7, with D maybe TRBD2 (5 bases). Germline lookup yields CDR1 MDHEN and CDR2 SYDVKM. V lost 7 bases, J lost 2 bases, and 12 bases lay in between. CDR3 length: 13 amino acids.

There are many counts of this clonotype. The gene calls are TRBV7-2 and TRBJ1-2; maybe TRBD1 (5 bases). Trimming pared 5 bases from V and 8 bases from J, leaving 12 bases between. From germline, CDR1 is SGHTA and CDR2 FQGNSA. The CDR3 has 12 amino acids. The CDR3 nucleotides read TGTGCCAGCAGCCAGCAGGGAGGAGGCTACACCTTC. Translation: CASSQQGGGYTF.

The sample holds a few counts of this clonotype. The chain employs TRBV2 and TRBJ2-5; 10 nucleotides align to TRBD2. J gave up 5 bases and V 6 bases, and 18 bases lay outside the gene matches. This CDR3 is 18 amino acids long. Germline loops: CDR1 SNHLY, CDR2 FYNNEI. For the CDR3, the DNA is TGTGCCAGCAGATCGAGCCTAGCGGGGGCTACCCTCTGGGAGACCCAGTACTTC. Protein product: CASRSSLAGATLWETQYF. Filled out from reference TRBV2 and TRBJ2-5, the complete variable domain reads EPEVTQTPSHQVTQMGQEVILRCVPISNHLYFYWYRQILGQKVEFLVSFYNNEISEKSEIFDDQFSVERPDGSNFTLKIRSTKLEDSAMYFCASRSSLAGATLWETQYFGPGTRLLVL.

The chain has TRBV5-5 and TRBJ2-3; D may be TRBD2 (5 bases). The CDR3 contains 16 residues. Trimming stripped 4 bases from V and 3 bases from J, with 18 bases between. Germline CDR1 and CDR2: SGHKS and YYEKEE (reference sequence). The CDR3 DNA sequence: TGTGCCAGCAGCCCTCTTGCGGGCGGGCAGACAGATACGCAGTATTTT. It translates to CASSPLAGGQTDTQYF.

This clonotype was seen only a few times. The chain joins TRBV6-5 to TRBJ1-2; D perhaps matches TRBD1 (6 bases). V dropped 5 bases and J dropped 9 bases, with 19 bases sitting between them. CDR3 length: 14 residues. Germline loops: CDR1 MNHEY, CDR2 SVGAGI. CDR3 bases: TGTGCCAGCAGTCCCCGGGGGGGCTGGAGGCGCTACACCTTC. This gives the protein CASSPRGGWRRYTF.

DNA for the CDR3: TGTGCTAGTGCCCAGGGTAGCAATCAGCCCCAGCATTTT. Protein product: CASAQGSNQPQHF. This chain links TRBV12-5 with TRBJ1-5, with D perhaps TRBD1 (5 bases). This CDR3 comprises 13 residues. Deletions cut 7 bases from V and 0 bases from J, with 7 bases between. CDR1 and CDR2 (germline): LGHNT, FRNRAP. Looking up the rest from reference TRBV12-5 and TRBJ1-5 gives the full variable domain: DARVTQTPRHKVTEMGQEVTMRCQPILGHNTVFWYRQTMMQGLELLAYFRNRAPLDDSGMPKDRFSAEMPDATLATLKIQPSEPRDSAVYFCASAQGSNQPQHFGDGTRLSIL.

This clonotype has a count of ten or more. The chain is built from TRBV7-2 and TRBJ2-5, with D possibly matching TRBD1 (7 bases). The V and J ends lost 7 bases and 0 bases respectively, with 12 bases between them. CDR3 length: 14 amino acids. Germline values: CDR1 SGHTA, CDR2 FQGNSA. The CDR3 DNA sequence: TGTGCCAGCACCTCAGGGGGGTACCAAGAGACCCAGTACTTC. It yields the protein CASTSGGYQETQYF.

The chain joins TRBV20-1 to TRBJ1-5; D gene unclear. CDR1 is DFQATT and CDR2 is SNEGSKA in the germline V gene (reference sequence). The CDR3 has 15 residues. Trimming pared 0 bases from V and 3 bases from J, leaving 12 bases between. This chain's CDR3 is CSARDLARVNQPQHF. CDR3 coding DNA: TGCAGTGCTAGAGATCTAGCAAGGGTCAATCAGCCCCAGCATTTT.

This clonotype was observed a handful of times. The chain recombines TRBV5-1 with TRBJ1-1; D not resolved. This CDR3 contains 15 residues. The V end lost 2 bases, the J end lost 1 base, and 12 bases lay between the germline ends. From germline, CDR1 is SGHRS and CDR2 YFSETQ. As DNA, the CDR3 is TGCGCCAGCAGCTTCGCCGGGGTTGGGAACACTGAAGCTTTCTTT. This sequence encodes CASSFAGVGNTEAFF.